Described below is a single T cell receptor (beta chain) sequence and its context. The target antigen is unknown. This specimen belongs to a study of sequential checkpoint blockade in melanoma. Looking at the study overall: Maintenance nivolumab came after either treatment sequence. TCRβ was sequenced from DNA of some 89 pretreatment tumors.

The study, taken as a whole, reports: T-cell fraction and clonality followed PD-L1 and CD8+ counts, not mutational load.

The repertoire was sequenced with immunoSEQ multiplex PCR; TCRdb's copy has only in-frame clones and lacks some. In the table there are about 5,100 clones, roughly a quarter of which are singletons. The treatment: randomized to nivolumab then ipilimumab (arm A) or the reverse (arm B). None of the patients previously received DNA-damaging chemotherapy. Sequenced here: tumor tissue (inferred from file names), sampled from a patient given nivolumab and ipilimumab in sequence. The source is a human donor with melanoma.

The DNA of the CDR3 is TGTGCCAGTAGTATAAGGAGGACAGGGGGTGGCAATCAGCCCCAGCATTTT. It is translated as CASSIRRTGGGNQPQHF. V gene TRBV19 combines with J gene TRBJ1-5; 10 bases agree with TRBD1. Unmatched junction bases numbered 6, after V lost 2 bases and J lost 2 bases. CDR1 is LNHDA and CDR2 is SQIVND in the germline V gene (reference sequence). The CDR3 totals 17 residues.